This is a list of T cell receptor beta chains from one sample in a study of control samples from healthy donors and cancer patients. The data were produced by immunoSEQ multiplex PCR, yet TCRdb's version contains in-frame clones alone and is incomplete. The repertoire holds more than 85,000 clones, with 90% to 95% as singletons. What was sequenced was blood. The origin of the receptors is a woman under 30 in good health. CDR3s include the opening cysteine and the closing phenylalanine or tryptophan. A D gene is named only where the DNA matches it firmly.

D gene: -
V gene: TRBV19
J gene: TRBJ2-1
CDR3 protein: CASSSKPYNEQFF

D gene: TRBD1
V gene: TRBV19
J gene: TRBJ1-4
CDR3 protein: CASSPTGRGEKLFF

D gene: TRBD2
V gene: TRBV18
J gene: TRBJ2-1
CDR3 protein: CASSPSGSLNEQFF

D gene: TRBD1
V gene: TRBV27
J gene: TRBJ1-1
CDR3 protein: CATSGQGVLGAFF

D gene: -
V gene: TRBV11-3
J gene: TRBJ1-1
CDR3 protein: CASSPGRANTEAFF

D gene: -
V gene: TRBV18
J gene: TRBJ2-2
CDR3 protein: CASSRDTSNTGELFF

D gene: TRBD2
V gene: TRBV30
J gene: TRBJ2-2
CDR3 protein: CAWSDTGLATGELFF

D gene: TRBD1
V gene: TRBV29-1
J gene: TRBJ2-1
CDR3 protein: CSVEDRGGYEQFF

D gene: TRBD1
V gene: TRBV7-9
J gene: TRBJ1-2
CDR3 protein: CASSRPGQSNYGYTF

D gene: -
V gene: TRBV3-1/TRBV3-2
J gene: TRBJ1-6
CDR3 protein: CASSQWWVYNSPLHF

D gene: -
V gene: TRBV7-3
J gene: TRBJ2-7
CDR3 protein: CASSLKAASTYEQYF

D gene: -
V gene: TRBV29-1
J gene: TRBJ2-1
CDR3 protein: CSSRGTYYNEQFF

D gene: -
V gene: TRBV28
J gene: TRBJ1-4
CDR3 protein: CASFGHRNEKLFF

D gene: -
V gene: TRBV7-9
J gene: TRBJ2-7
CDR3 protein: CASSLVGYEQYF

D gene: -
V gene: TRBV5-4
J gene: TRBJ1-1
CDR3 protein: CASSVDWAEAFF

D gene: TRBD1
V gene: TRBV19
J gene: TRBJ1-5
CDR3 protein: CASTLRDRGFYSNQPQHF

D gene: -
V gene: TRBV12-3/TRBV12-4
J gene: TRBJ1-1
CDR3 protein: CASSSRRAGEAFF

D gene: -
V gene: TRBV4-3
J gene: TRBJ2-1
CDR3 protein: CASSQDVGVRNEQFF

D gene: -
V gene: TRBV11-2
J gene: TRBJ1-1
CDR3 protein: CASRLDTEAFF

D gene: TRBD1
V gene: TRBV5-1
J gene: TRBJ2-3
CDR3 protein: CASSQGQGGSDTQYF

D gene: TRBD2
V gene: TRBV19
J gene: TRBJ2-1
CDR3 protein: CASSIVLAGTNEQFF

D gene: -
V gene: TRBV3-1/TRBV3-2
J gene: TRBJ1-3
CDR3 protein: CASSLLPDGSSGNTIYF

D gene: TRBD1
V gene: TRBV7-6
J gene: TRBJ2-7
CDR3 protein: CASSYPSGTGSYEQYF

D gene: TRBD1
V gene: TRBV27
J gene: TRBJ1-6
CDR3 protein: CASTKGTGVRNSPLHF

D gene: TRBD1
V gene: TRBV9
J gene: TRBJ2-7
CDR3 protein: CASSVSFGTVYF

D gene: -
V gene: TRBV10-3
J gene: TRBJ2-3
CDR3 protein: CAISPGSGDTQYF

D gene: TRBD2
V gene: TRBV6-5
J gene: TRBJ2-5
CDR3 protein: CASSLLAGGETQYF

D gene: -
V gene: TRBV29-1
J gene: TRBJ1-1
CDR3 protein: CSVAGIEAFF

D gene: -
V gene: TRBV2
J gene: TRBJ2-7
CDR3 protein: CASKAVGHEQYF

D gene: TRBD1
V gene: TRBV14
J gene: TRBJ1-1
CDR3 protein: CASSPPDRVFAFF

D gene: TRBD2
V gene: TRBV5-1
J gene: TRBJ2-5
CDR3 protein: CASSPERGGPRETQYF

D gene: TRBD1
V gene: TRBV7-6
J gene: TRBJ1-1
CDR3 protein: CASSFFVGTGGLGTEAFF

D gene: TRBD1
V gene: TRBV4-2
J gene: TRBJ1-2
CDR3 protein: CASSQEVIDRGGYTF

D gene: -
V gene: TRBV18
J gene: TRBJ2-5
CDR3 protein: CASSQGLETQYF

D gene: TRBD1
V gene: TRBV18
J gene: TRBJ1-6
CDR3 protein: CASTRDRINSPLHF

D gene: -
V gene: TRBV27
J gene: TRBJ1-2
CDR3 protein: CASSTRDGYGYTF

D gene: -
V gene: TRBV7-3
J gene: TRBJ2-1
CDR3 protein: CASSLRGSHYNEQFF

D gene: -
V gene: TRBV6-1
J gene: TRBJ1-5
CDR3 protein: CASSEFAGPISNQPQHF

D gene: TRBD1
V gene: TRBV4-2
J gene: TRBJ1-5
CDR3 protein: CASSRYDRVNQPQHF

D gene: -
V gene: TRBV19
J gene: TRBJ2-4
CDR3 protein: CASSIGRLGDIQYF

D gene: -
V gene: TRBV2
J gene: TRBJ2-5
CDR3 protein: CASSEAGMETQYF

D gene: TRBD2
V gene: TRBV4-3
J gene: TRBJ2-3
CDR3 protein: CASSHELAGRGPDTQYF

D gene: TRBD1
V gene: TRBV30
J gene: TRBJ1-6
CDR3 protein: CAWSTGVGDSPLHF

D gene: TRBD1
V gene: TRBV11-3
J gene: TRBJ1-3
CDR3 protein: CASTGPTGDTIYF

D gene: -
V gene: TRBV6-2/TRBV6-3
J gene: TRBJ1-2
CDR3 protein: CASSPYAVFDRAVYGYTF

D gene: -
V gene: TRBV9
J gene: TRBJ2-7
CDR3 protein: CASSAGAHHLYEQYF

D gene: TRBD2
V gene: TRBV7-8
J gene: TRBJ2-2
CDR3 protein: CARPLAGGHTGELFF

D gene: -
V gene: TRBV24-1
J gene: TRBJ2-1
CDR3 protein: CATSDLRAPEGYNEQFF

D gene: TRBD1
V gene: TRBV5-1
J gene: TRBJ2-7
CDR3 protein: CASSWDRGTYEQYF

D gene: TRBD1
V gene: TRBV10-3
J gene: TRBJ1-2
CDR3 protein: CAIGINRGPYGYTF

D gene: -
V gene: TRBV28
J gene: TRBJ1-5
CDR3 protein: CASSYSNQPQHF

D gene: TRBD2
V gene: TRBV19
J gene: TRBJ2-7
CDR3 protein: CASSQLAGDHEQYF

D gene: -
V gene: TRBV6-5
J gene: TRBJ2-7
CDR3 protein: CASGVGRRQSYEQYF

D gene: -
V gene: TRBV3-1/TRBV3-2
J gene: TRBJ2-3
CDR3 protein: CASSQQPKSPAGAPTDTQYF

D gene: TRBD2
V gene: TRBV5-5
J gene: TRBJ2-7
CDR3 protein: CASSYRLAGGVDEQYF